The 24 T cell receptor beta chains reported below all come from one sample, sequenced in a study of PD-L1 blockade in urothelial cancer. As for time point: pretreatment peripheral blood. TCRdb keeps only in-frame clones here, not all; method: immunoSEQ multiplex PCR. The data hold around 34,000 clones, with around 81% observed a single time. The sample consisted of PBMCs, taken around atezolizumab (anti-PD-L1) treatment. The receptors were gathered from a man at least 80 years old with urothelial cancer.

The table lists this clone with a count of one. CDR3 region: CASSVEAGAGNQPQHF. The CDR3 DNA reads as TGTGCCAGTAGTGTGGAGGCGGGGGCCGGCAATCAGCCCCAGCATTTT. This chain links TRBV19 with TRBJ1-5; tentative D call: TRBD1 (6 bases). CDR3 size: 16 residues. The germline V gene has CDR1 LNHDA and CDR2 SQIVND (reference sequence). V lost 5 bases to trimming and J lost 2 bases, with 16 bases between them.

CDR3 residues: CASSDGTSSADTQYF. Here the CDR3 DNA reads TGTGCCAGCAGTGACGGGACTAGCTCCGCAGATACGCAGTATTTT. This chain uses TRBV6-4 with TRBJ2-3, with 9 bases identical to TRBD2. Germline CDR1 is MRHNA and CDR2 is SNTAGT. The CDR3 totals 15 residues. Trimming cost V 2 bases and J 4 bases; bases outside gene matches: 4.

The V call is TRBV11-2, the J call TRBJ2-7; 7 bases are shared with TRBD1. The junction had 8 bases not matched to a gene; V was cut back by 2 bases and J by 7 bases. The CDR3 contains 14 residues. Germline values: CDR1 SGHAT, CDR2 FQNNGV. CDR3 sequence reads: CASSLTGVSGEQYF. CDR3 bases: TGTGCCAGCAGCTTAACAGGGGTGTCGGGGGAGCAGTACTTC.

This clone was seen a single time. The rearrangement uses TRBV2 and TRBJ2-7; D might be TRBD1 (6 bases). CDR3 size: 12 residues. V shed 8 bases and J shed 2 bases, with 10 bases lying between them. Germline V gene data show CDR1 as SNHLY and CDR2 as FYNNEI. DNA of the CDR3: TGTGCCAGCGGGCGGACAGCCTACGAGCAGTACTTC. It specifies CASGRTAYEQYF.

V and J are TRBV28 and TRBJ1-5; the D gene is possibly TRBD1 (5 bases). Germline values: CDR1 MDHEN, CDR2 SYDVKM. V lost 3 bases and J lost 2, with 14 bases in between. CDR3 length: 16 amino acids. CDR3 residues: CASSLGGGRGNQPQHF. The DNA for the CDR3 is TGTGCCAGCAGTTTGGGGGGGGGACGTGGCAATCAGCCCCAGCATTTT.

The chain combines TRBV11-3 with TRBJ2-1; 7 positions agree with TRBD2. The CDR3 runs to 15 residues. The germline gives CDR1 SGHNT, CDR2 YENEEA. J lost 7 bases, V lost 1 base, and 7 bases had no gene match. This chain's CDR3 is CASSLVAGSFNEQFF. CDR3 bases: TGTGCCAGCAGCTTAGTAGCGGGTTCTTTTAATGAGCAGTTCTTC.

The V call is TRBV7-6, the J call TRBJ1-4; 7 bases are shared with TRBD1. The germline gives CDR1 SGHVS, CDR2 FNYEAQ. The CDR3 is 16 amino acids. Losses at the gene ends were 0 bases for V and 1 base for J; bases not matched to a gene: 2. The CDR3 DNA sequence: TGTGCCAGCAGCTTAGCGAACAGGGGAACTAATGAAAAACTGTTTTTT. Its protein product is CASSLANRGTNEKLFF.

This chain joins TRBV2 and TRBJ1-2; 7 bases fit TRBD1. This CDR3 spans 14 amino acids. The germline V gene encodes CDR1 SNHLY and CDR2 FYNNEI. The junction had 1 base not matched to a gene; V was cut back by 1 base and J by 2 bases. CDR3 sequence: CASSEGRGNYGYTF. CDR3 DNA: TGTGCCAGCAGTGAAGGCAGGGGGAACTATGGCTACACCTTC.

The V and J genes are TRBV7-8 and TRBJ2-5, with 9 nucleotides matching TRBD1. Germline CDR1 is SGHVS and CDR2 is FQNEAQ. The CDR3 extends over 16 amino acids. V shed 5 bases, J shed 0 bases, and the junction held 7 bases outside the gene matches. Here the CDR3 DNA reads TGTGCCAGCAGCGCACCCGACAGGGGGTACCAAGAGACCCAGTACTTC. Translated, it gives CASSAPDRGYQETQYF.

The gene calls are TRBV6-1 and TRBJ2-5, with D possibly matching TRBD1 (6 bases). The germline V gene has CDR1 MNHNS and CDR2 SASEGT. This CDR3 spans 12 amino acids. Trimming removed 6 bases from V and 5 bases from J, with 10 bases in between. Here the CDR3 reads CASSGQRETQYF. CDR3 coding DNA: TGTGCCAGCAGCGGACAGCGGGAGACCCAGTACTTC.

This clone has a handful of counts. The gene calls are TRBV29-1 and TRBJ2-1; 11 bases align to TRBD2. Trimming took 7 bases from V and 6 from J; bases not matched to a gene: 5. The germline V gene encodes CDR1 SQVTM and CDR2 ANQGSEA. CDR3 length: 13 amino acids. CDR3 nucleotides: TGCAGCGGGGGGACTAGCGGTCTCAATGAGCAGTTCTTC. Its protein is CSGGTSGLNEQFF.

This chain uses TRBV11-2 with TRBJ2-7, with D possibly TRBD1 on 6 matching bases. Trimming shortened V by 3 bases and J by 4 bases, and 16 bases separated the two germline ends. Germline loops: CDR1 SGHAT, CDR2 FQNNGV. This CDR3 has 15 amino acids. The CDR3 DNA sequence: TGTGCCAGCAGCTTTTCACAGGGTGGTAGGTACGAGCAGTACTTC. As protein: CASSFSQGGRYEQYF.

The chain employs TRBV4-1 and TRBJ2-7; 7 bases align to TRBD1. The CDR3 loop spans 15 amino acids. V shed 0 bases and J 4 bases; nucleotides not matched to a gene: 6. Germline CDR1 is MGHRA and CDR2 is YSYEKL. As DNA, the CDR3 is TGCGCCAGCAGCCAAGATAGGGGACAGTTTTACGAGCAGTACTTC. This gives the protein CASSQDRGQFYEQYF.

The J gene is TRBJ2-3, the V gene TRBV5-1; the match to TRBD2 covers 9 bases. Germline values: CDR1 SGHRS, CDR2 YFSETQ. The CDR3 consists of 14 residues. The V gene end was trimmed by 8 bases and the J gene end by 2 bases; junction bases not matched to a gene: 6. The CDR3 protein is CARRRGGDTDTQYF. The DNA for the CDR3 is TGCGCCAGACGTCGCGGGGGGGACACAGATACGCAGTATTTT.

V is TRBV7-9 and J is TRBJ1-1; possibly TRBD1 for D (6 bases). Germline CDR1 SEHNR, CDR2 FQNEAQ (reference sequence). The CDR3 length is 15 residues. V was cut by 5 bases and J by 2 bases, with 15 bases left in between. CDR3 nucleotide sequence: TGTGCCAGCAGCCGAAATACAGGGCTAAACACTGAAGCTTTCTTT. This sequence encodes CASSRNTGLNTEAFF.

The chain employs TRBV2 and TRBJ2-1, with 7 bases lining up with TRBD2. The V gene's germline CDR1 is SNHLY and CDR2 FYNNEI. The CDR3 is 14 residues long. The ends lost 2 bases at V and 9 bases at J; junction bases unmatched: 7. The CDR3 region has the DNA TGTGCCAGCAGTGAAAATGGGCGGGAGTTTGAGCAGTTCTTC. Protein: CASSENGREFEQFF.

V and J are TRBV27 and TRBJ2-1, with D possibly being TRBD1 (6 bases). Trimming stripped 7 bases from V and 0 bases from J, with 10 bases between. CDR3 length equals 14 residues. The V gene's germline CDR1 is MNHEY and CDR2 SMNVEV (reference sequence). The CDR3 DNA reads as TGTGCCAGCACCAGGGGAAACTCCTACAATGAGCAGTTCTTC. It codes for CASTRGNSYNEQFF.

In DNA, the CDR3 is TGCGCCAGCAGCTTGGGGCCAGCGGGAGGACAAGAGACCCAGTACTTC. It codes for CASSLGPAGGQETQYF. The chain couples TRBV5-1 to TRBJ2-5; 9 positions match TRBD2. Germline V lookup: CDR1 SGHRS, CDR2 YFSETQ. This CDR3 comprises 16 residues. The J segment lost 2 bases and the V segment lost 0 bases, leaving 5 bases of the junction unmatched.

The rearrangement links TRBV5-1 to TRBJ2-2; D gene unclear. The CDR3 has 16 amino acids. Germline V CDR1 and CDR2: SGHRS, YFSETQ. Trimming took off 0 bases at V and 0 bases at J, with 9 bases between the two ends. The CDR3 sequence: CASSLAPVSNTGELFF. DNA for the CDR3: TGCGCCAGCAGCTTGGCTCCGGTCTCGAACACCGGGGAGCTGTTTTTT.

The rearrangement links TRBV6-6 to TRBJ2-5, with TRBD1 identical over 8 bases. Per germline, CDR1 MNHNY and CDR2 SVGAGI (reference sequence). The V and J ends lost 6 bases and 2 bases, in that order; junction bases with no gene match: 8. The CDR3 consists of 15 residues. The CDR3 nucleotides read TGTGCCAGCAGAAAGGACAGGGTTGGGCAAGAGACCCAGTACTTC. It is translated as CASRKDRVGQETQYF.

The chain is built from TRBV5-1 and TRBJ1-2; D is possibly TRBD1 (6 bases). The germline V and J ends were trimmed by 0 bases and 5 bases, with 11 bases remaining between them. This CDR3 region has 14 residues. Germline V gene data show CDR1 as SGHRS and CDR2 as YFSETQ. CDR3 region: CASSLGDMAYGYTF. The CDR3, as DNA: TGCGCCAGCAGCTTGGGGGACATGGCTTATGGCTACACCTTC.

The CDR3 loop is CASSYRTDYYGYTF. In DNA form, the CDR3 reads TGTGCCAGCAGTTACCGGACAGATTATTATGGCTACACCTTC. The chain carries TRBV6-5 and TRBJ1-2; a weak D match, TRBD1 (6 bases). The CDR3 length is 14 residues. V lost 2 bases to trimming and J lost 5 bases, with 12 bases between them. Germline V gives CDR1 MNHEY, CDR2 SVGAGI.

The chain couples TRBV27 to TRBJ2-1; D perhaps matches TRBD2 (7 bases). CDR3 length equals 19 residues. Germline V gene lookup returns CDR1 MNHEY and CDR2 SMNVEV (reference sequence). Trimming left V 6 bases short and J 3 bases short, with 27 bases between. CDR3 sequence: CASSMGRGGLADLYNEQFF. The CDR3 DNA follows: TGTGCCAGCAGCATGGGCAGGGGTGGTCTAGCGGACCTCTACAATGAGCAGTTCTTC.

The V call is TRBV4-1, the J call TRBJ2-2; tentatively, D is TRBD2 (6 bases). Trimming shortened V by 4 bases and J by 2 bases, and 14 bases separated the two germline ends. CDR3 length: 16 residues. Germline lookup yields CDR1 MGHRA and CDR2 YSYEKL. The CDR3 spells CASSLDSGLNTGELFF. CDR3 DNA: TGCGCCAGCAGCCTCGACAGCGGACTAAACACCGGGGAGCTGTTTTTT.